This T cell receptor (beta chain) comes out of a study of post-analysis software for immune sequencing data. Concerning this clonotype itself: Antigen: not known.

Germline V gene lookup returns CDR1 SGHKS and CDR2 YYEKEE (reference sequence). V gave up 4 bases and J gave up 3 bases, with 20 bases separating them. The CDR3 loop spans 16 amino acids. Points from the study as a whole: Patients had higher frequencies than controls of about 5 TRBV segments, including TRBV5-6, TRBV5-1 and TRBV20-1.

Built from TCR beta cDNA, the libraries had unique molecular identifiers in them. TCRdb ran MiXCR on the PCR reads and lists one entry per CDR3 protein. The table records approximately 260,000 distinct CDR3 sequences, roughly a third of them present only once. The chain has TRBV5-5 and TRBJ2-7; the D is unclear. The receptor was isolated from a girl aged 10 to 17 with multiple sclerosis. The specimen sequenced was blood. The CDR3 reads CASSLGSQLSYYEQYF. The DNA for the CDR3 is TGTGCCAGCAGCCTTGGGTCCCAGCTATCATACTACGAGCAGTACTTC.